This record covers a single TCR beta chain. The antigen is not known. Clones were sequenced by immunoSEQ multiplex PCR, and TCRdb holds only the in-frame ones, with some missing. The table has some 630,000 clones, roughly 70% seen once. The data belong to a study of shared clonotypes between healthy human individuals. In the study overall: CD4 naive and memory got three plates each, CD8 naive two, CD8 memory one. General study findings and limits: Unshared clonotypes carried lower generation probabilities than those common to all four donors.

CDR3 length: 11 residues. The V and J ends lost 4 bases and 3 bases respectively, with 4 bases between them. CDR1 is SGHRS, CDR2 YFSETQ, per germline. The sequenced sample consisted of memory CD4+ T cells sorted from blood. Noted subset: CD45RA-negative fraction. The TCR was taken from a woman in her twenties or thirties in good health. The chain has TRBV5-1 and TRBJ2-5; D is uncertain. CDR3 nucleotides: TGCGCCAGCAGCGGTGAAGAGACCCAGTACTTC. It is translated as CASSGEETQYF.